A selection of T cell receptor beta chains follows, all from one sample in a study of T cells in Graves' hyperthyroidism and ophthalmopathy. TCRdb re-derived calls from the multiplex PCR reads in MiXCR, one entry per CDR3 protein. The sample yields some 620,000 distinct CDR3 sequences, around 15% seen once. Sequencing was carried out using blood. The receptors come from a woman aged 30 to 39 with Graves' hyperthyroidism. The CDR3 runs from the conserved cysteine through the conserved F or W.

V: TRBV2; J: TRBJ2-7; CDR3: CASSVQGASYEQYF
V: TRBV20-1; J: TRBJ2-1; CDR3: CSATRGGRVNEQFF
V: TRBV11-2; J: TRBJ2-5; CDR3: CASSLIFAGRETQYF
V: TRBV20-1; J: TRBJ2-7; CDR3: CSAHDRLGFWEQYF
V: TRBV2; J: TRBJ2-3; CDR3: CASSEETSGVSTDTQYF
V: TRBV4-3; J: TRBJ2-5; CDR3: CASSQDGAGGTEETQYF
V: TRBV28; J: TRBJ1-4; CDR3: CASQGLDEKLFF
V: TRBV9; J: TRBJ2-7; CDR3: CASSAGGAGGYEQYF
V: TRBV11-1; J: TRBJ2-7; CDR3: CASSFPAYVAGVAYEQYF
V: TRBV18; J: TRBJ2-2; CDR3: CASSPGLASTGELFF
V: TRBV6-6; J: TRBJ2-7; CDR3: CASSYSLNYEQYF
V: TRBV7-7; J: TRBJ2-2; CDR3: CASSFRGAGELFF
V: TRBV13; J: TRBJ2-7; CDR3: CASSLGDTSSSYEQYF
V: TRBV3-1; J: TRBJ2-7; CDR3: CASSQQGVRYEQYF
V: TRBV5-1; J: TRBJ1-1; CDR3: CASSLGRDSEAFF
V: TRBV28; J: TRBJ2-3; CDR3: CASSRDTQYF
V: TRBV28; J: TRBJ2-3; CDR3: CASREGKPDTQYF
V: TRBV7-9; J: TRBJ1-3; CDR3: CASSLRNSGNTIYF
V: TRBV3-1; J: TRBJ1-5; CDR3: CASGRSVGRQPQHF
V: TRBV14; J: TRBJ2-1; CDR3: CASSGHGWGSYNEQFF
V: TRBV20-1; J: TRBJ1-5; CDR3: CSAKTGSQPQHF
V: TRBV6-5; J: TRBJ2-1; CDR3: CASSYSTGTSGRAPYNEQFF
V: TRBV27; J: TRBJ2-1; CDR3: CASSFGLAVNNGQFF
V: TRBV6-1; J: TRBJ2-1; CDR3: CASPRSGEDLNNEQFF
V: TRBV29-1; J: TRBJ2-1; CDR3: CSVDVTLKEYNEQFF
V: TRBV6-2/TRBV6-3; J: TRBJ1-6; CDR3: CASSYDQRSSYNSPLHF
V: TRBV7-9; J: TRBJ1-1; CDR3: CASSRGQDAEAFF
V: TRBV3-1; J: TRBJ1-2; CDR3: CASSQVTAGAAASNYGYTF
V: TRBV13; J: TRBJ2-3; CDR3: CASSFPSGHGENTQYF
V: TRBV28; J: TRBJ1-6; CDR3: CASSLEYSGWDSPLHF
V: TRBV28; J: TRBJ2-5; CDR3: CASCESGAEETQYF
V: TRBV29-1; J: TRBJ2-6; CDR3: CSGRLSGANVLTF
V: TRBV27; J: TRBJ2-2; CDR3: CASSLGWDTGELFF
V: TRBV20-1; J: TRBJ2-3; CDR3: CSASTGSQYF
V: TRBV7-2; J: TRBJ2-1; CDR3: CASSFRVSGGNEQFF
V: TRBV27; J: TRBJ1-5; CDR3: CASSPGSLYQPQHF
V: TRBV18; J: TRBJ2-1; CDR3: CASSAYRGQRNEQFF
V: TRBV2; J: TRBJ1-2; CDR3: CASSEGPYFGYTF
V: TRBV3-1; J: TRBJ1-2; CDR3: CASSQEGAYGYTF
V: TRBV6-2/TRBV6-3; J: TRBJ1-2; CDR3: CASRSPGTGTYGYTF
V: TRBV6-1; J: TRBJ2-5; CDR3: CASLLAGGWETQYF
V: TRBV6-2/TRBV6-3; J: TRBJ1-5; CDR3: CASSYGFSNQPQHF
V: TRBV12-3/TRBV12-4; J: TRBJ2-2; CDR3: CASRKTGNTGELFF
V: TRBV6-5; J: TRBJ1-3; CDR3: CASSYSAGSGNTIYF
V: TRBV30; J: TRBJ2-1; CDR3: CAWSDQVSYNEQFF
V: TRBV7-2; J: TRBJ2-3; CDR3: CASSYTSGSGTDTQYF
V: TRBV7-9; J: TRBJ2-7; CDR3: CASSLRVGTRDYEQYF
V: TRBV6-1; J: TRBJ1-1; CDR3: CASIQGDQNTEAFF